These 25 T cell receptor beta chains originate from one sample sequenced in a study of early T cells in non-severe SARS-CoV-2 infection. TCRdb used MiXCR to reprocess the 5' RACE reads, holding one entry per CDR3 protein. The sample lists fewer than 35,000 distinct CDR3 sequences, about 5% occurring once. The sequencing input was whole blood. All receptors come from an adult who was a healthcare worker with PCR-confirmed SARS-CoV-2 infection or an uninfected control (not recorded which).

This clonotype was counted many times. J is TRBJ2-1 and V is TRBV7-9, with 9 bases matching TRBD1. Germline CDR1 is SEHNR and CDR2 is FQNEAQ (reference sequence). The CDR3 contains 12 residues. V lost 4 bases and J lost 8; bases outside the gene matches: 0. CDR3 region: CASSWTGDEQFF. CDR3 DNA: TGTGCCAGCAGCTGGACAGGGGATGAGCAGTTCTTC. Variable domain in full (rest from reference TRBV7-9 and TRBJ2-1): DTGVSQNPRHKITKRGQNVTFRCDPISEHNRLYWYRQTLGQGPEFLTYFQNEAQLEKSRLLSDRFSAERPKGSFSTLEIQRTEQGDSAMYLCASSWTGDEQFFGPGTRLTVL.

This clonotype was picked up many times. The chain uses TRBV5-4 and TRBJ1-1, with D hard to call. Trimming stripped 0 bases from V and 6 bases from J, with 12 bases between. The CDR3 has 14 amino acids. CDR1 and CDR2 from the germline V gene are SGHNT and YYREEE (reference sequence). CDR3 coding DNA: TGTGCCAGCAGCTTGGATAGATTTCCAGCTGAAGCTTTCTTT. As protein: CASSLDRFPAEAFF.

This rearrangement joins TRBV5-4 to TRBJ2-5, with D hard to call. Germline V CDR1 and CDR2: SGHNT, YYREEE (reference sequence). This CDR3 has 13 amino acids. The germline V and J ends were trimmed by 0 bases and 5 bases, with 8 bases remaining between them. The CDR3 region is CASSLGARETQYF. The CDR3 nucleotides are TGTGCCAGCAGCTTGGGGGCCCGGGAGACCCAGTACTTC.

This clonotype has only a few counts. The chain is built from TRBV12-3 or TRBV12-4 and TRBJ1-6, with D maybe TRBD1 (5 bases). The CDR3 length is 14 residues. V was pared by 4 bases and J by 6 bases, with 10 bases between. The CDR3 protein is CASSSGRINSPLHF. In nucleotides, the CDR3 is TGTGCCAGCAGTTCGGGACGGATTAATTCACCCCTCCACTTT.

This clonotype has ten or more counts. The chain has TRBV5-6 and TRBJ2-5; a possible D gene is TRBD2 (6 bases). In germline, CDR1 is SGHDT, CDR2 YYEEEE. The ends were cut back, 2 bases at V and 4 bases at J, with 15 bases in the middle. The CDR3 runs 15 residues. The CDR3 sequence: CASSFVGGVGETQYF. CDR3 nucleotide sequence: TGTGCCAGCAGCTTCGTCGGGGGAGTCGGAGAGACCCAGTACTTC.

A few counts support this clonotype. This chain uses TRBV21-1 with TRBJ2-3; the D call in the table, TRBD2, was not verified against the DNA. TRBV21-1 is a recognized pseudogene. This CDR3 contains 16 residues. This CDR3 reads CASSMLRLAGTDTQYF. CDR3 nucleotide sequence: TGTGCCAGCAGCATGCTACGTTTAGCGGGGACAGATACGCAGTATTTT.

The CDR3 reads CSVERQGVGEQYF. DNA for the CDR3: TGCAGCGTTGAAAGGCAGGGGGTCGGCGAGCAGTACTTC. This chain connects TRBV29-1 to TRBJ2-7; TRBD1 agrees at 7 bases. Germline V CDR1 and CDR2: SQVTM, ANQGSEA. J lost 6 bases, V lost 2 bases, and 7 bases had no gene match. This CDR3 is 13 amino acids long.

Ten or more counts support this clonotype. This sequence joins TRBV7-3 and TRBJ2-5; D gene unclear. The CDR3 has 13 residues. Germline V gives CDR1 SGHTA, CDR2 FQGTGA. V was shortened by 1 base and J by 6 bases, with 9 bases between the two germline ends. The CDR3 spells CASSLNFGKTQYF. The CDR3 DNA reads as TGTGCCAGCAGCTTAAACTTTGGGAAGACCCAGTACTTC. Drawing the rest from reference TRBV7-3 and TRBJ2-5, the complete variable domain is GAGVSQTPSNKVTEKGKYVELRCDPISGHTALYWYRQSLGQGPEFLIYFQGTGAADDSGLPNDRFFAVRPEGSVSTLKIQRTERGDSAVYLCASSLNFGKTQYFGPGTRLLVL.

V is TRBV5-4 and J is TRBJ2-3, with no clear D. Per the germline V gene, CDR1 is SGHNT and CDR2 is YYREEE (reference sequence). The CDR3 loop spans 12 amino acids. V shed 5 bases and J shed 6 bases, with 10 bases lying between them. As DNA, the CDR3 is TGTGCCAGCAGGCGACTCGGCGATACGCAGTATTTT. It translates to CASRRLGDTQYF.

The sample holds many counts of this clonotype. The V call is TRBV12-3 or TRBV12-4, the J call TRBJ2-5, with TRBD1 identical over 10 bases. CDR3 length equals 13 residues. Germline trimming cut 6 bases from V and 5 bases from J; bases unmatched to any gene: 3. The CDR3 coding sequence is TGTGCCAGCAGCCGGGGACAGGGGGAGACCCAGTACTTC. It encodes CASSRGQGETQYF.

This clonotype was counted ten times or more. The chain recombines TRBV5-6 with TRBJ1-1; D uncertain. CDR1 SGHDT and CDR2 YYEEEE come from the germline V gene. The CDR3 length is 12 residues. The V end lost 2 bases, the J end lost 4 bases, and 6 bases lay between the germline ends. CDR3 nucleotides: TGTGCCAGCAGCTTTGTAGGCACTGAAGCTTTCTTT. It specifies CASSFVGTEAFF.

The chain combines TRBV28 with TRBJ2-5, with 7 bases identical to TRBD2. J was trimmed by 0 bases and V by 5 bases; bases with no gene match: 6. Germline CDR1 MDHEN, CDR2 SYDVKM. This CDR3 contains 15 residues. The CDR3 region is CASSPSLADQETQYF. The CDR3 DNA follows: TGTGCCAGCAGTCCCTCGCTAGCGGACCAAGAGACCCAGTACTTC.

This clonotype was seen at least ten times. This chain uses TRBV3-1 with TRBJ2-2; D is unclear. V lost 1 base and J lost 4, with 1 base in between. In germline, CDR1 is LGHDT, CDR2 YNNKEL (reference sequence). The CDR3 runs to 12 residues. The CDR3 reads CASSQVTGELFF. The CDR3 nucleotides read TGTGCCAGCAGCCAAGTCACCGGGGAGCTGTTTTTT.

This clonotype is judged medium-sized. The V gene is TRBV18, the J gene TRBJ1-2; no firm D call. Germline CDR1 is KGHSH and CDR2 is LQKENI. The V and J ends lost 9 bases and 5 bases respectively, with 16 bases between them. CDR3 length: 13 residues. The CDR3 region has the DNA TGTGCCAGGCCTACAGAGCACCCTTATGGCTACACCTTC. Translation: CARPTEHPYGYTF.

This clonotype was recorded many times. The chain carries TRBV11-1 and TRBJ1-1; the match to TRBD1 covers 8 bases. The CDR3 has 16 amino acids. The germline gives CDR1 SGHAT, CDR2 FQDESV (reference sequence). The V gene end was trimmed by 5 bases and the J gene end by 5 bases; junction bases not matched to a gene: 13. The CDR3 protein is CASSPNPTGVGTEAFF. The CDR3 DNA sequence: TGTGCCAGCAGCCCCAACCCGACAGGGGTCGGGACTGAAGCTTTCTTT. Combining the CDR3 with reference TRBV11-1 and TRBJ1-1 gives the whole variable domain EAEVAQSPRYKITEKSQAVAFWCDPISGHATLYWYRQILGQGPELLVQFQDESVVDDSQLPKDRFSAERLKGVDSTLKIQPAELGDSAMYLCASSPNPTGVGTEAFFGQGTRLTVV.

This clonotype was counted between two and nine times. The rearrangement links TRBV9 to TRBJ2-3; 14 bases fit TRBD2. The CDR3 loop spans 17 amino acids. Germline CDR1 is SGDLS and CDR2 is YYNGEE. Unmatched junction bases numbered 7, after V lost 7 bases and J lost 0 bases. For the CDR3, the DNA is TGTGCCAGCGCCGGGACTAGCGGGGGAACTAGCACAGATACGCAGTATTTT. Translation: CASAGTSGGTSTDTQYF.

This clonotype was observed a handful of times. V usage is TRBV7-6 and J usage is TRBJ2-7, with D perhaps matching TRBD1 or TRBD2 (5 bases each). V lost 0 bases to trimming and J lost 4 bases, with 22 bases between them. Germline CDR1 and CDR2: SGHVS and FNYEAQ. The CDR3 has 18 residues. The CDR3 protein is CASSLAGALGPHGYEQYF. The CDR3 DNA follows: TGTGCCAGCAGCTTAGCGGGCGCCTTGGGACCCCATGGGTACGAGCAGTACTTC.

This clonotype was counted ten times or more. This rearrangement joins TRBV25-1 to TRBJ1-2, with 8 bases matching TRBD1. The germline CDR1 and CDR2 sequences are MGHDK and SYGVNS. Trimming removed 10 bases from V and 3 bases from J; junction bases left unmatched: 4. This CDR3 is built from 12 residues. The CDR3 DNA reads TGTGCCACCAGGGGGCCTGACTATGGCTACACCTTC. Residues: CATRGPDYGYTF.

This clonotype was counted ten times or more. The CDR3: CASSGGLAGYTDTQYF. DNA of the CDR3: TGCGCCAGCAGCGGGGGACTAGCGGGGTACACAGATACGCAGTATTTT. V and J are TRBV5-1 and TRBJ2-3; 13 nucleotides line up with TRBD2. Losses at the gene ends were 4 bases for V and 2 bases for J; bases not matched to a gene: 4. CDR3 length: 16 amino acids. Germline CDR1 and CDR2: SGHRS and YFSETQ.

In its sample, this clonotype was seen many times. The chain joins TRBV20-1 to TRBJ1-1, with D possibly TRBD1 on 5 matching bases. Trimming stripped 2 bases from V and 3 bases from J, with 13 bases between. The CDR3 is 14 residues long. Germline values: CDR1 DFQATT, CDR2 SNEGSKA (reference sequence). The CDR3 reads CSARSGVLDTEAFF. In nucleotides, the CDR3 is TGCAGTGCTAGATCGGGGGTATTAGACACTGAAGCTTTCTTT.

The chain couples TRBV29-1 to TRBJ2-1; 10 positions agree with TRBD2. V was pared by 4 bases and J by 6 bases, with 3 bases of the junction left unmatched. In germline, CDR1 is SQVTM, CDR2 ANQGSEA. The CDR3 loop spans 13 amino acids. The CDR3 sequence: CSVVGLATNEQFF. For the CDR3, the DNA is TGCAGCGTTGTGGGACTAGCGACCAATGAGCAGTTCTTC.

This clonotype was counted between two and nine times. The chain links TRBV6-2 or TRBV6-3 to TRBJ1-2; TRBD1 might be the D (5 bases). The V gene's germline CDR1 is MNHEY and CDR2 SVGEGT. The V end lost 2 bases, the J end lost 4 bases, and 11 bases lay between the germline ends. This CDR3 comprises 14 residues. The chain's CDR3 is CASSYGTAVYGYTF. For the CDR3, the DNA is TGTGCCAGCAGTTACGGGACGGCCGTCTATGGCTACACCTTC.

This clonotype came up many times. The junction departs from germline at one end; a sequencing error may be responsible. CDR3 residues: CASSLAFGQSLIGAF. The CDR3 DNA sequence: TGTGCCAGCAGCTTAGCGTTTGGACAGAGCCTCATCGGCGCTTTC. This chain connects TRBV7-8 to TRBJ2-6; TRBD1 is a possible D gene (6 bases). Germline CDR1 is SGHVS and CDR2 is FQNEAQ. The CDR3 covers 15 residues.

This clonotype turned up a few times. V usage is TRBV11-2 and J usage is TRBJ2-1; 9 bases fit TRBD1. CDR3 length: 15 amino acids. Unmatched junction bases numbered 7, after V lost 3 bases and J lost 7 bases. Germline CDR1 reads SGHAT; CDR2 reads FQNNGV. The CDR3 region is CASSLLQGAGNEQFF. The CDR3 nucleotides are TGTGCCAGCAGCTTGCTACAGGGGGCTGGAAATGAGCAGTTCTTC.

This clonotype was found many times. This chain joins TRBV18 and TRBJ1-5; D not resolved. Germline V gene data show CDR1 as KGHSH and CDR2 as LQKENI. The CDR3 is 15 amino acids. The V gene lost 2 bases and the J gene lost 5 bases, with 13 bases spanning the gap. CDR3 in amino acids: CASSPKNTADQPQHF. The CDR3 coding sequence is TGTGCCAGCTCACCAAAGAACACAGCAGATCAGCCCCAGCATTTT.